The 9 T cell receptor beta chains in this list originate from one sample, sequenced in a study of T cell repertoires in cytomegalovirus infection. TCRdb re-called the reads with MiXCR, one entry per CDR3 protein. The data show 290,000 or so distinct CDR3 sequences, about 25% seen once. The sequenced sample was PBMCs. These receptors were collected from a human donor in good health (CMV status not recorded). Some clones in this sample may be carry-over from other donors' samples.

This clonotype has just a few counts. This CDR3 reads CASSPRTGGSQPQHF. CDR3 DNA sequence: TGTGCCAGTAGTCCTCGGACAGGGGGCAGCCAGCCCCAGCATTTT. This chain links TRBV19 with TRBJ1-5, with 11 bases matching TRBD1. V shed 5 bases and J 7 bases; nucleotides not matched to a gene: 7. From germline, CDR1 is LNHDA and CDR2 SQIVND (reference sequence). CDR3 length equals 15 residues. Full variable domain (remainder filled in from reference TRBV19 and TRBJ1-5): DGGITQSPKYLFRKEGQNVTLSCEQNLNHDAMYWYRQDPGQGLRLIYYSQIVNDFQKGDIAEGYSVSREKKESFPLTVTSAQKNPTAFYLCASSPRTGGSQPQHFGDGTRLSIL.

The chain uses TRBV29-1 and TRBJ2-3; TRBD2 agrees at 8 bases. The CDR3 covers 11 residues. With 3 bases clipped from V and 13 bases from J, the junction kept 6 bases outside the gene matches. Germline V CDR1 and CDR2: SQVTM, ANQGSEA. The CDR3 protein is CSVEVGLAEYF. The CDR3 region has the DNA TGCAGCGTTGAGGTCGGACTAGCAGAGTATTTT.

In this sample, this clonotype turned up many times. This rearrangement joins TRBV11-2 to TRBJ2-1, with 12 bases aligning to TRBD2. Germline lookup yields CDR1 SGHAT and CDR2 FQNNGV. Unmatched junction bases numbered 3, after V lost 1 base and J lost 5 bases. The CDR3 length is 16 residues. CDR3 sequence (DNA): TGTGCCAGCAGCTTAGGTTGGACTAGCGGGAACAATGAGCAGTTCTTC. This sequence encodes CASSLGWTSGNNEQFF.

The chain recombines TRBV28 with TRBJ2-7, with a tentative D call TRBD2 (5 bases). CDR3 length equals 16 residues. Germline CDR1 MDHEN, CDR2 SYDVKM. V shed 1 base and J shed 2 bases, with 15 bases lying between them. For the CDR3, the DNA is TGTGCCAGCAGTTTATACGGGCCCCGAGGGACCTACGAGCAGTACTTC. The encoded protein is CASSLYGPRGTYEQYF.

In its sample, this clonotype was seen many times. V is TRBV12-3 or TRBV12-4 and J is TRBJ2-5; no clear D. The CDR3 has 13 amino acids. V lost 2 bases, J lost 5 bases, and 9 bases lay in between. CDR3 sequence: CASSLLMGETQYF. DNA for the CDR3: TGTGCCAGCAGTTTACTAATGGGCGAGACCCAGTACTTC.

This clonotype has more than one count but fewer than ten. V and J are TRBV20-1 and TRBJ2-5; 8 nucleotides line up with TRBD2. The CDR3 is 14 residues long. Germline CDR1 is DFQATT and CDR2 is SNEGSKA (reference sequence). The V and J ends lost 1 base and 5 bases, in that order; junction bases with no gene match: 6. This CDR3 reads CSARAGGPWETQYF. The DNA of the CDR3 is TGCAGTGCTAGAGCGGGGGGGCCTTGGGAGACCCAGTACTTC.

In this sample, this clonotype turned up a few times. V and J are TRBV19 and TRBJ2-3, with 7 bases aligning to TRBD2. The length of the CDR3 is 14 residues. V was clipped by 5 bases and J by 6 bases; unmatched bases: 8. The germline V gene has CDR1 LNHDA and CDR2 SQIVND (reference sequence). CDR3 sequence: CASSRDYQRDTQYF. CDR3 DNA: TGTGCCAGTAGTCGGGACTACCAGAGGGATACGCAGTATTTT.

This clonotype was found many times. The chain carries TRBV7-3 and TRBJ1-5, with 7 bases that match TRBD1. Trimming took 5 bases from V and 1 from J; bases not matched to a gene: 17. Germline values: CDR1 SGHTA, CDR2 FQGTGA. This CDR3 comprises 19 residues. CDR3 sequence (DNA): TGTGCCAGCAGCCTACTGGAGGCGACAGGGCTCATGAGCAATCAGCCCCAGCATTTT. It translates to CASSLLEATGLMSNQPQHF.

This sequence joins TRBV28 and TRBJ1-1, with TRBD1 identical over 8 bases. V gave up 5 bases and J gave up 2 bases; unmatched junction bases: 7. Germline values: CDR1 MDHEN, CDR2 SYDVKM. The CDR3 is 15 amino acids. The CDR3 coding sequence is TGTGCCAGCAGTCCGATCGACAGGGGAAACACTGAAGCTTTCTTT. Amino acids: CASSPIDRGNTEAFF.